The clone carrying this T cell receptor beta chain was observed once. Antigen unknown. V shed 1 base and J 3 bases; nucleotides not matched to a gene: 4. The V gene's germline CDR1 is SGDLS and CDR2 YYNGEE. The CDR3 spans 16 residues. The data were taken from a study of T cell repertoires in ileal Crohn's disease. Looking at the study overall: M6 samples are neoterminal ileum biopsies from postoperative colonoscopy. General observations from the study: Clonality above 26.8% at surgery always came with endoscopic recurrence. Clonal expansions were more frequent in active smokers than non-smokers at surgery.

The assay was immunoSEQ multiplex PCR, and TCRdb's table has in-frame clones only and misses some. The top ten clones hold around 4.5% of a sample with about 4,500 clones, roughly 82% of them seen once. Time point indicated: neoterminal ileum biopsy at postoperative endoscopy, about 6 months after surgery. Sample: ileal tissue. The chain is built from TRBV9 and TRBJ2-3; 11 nucleotides align to TRBD2. This clonotype was sampled from an adult with Crohn's disease. The DNA for the CDR3 is TGTGCCAGCAGCGTAAGGTCTAGCGGGAGGACAGATACGCAGTATTTT. This encodes CASSVRSSGRTDTQYF. The whole variable domain, remainder taken from reference TRBV9 and TRBJ2-3, is DSGVTQTPKHLITATGQRVTLRCSPRSGDLSVYWYQQSLDQGLQFLIQYYNGEERAKGNILERFSAQQFPDLHSELNLSSLELGDSALYFCASSVRSSGRTDTQYFGPGTRLTVL.